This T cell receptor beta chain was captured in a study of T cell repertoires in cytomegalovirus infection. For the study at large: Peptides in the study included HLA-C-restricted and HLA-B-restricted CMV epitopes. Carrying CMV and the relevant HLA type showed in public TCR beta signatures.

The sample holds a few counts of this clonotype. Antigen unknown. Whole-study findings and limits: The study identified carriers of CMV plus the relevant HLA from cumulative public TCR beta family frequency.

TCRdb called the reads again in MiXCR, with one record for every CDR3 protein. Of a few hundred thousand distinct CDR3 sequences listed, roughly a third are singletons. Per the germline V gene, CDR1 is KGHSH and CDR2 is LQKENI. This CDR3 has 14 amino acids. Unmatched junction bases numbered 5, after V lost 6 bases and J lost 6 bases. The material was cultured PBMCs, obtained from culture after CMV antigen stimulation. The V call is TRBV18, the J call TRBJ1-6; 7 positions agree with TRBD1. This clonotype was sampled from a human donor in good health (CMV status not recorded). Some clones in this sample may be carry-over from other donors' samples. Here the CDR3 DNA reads TGTGCCAGCTCGCTGGACAGGACTAATTCACCCCTCCACTTT. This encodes CASSLDRTNSPLHF.